This record covers a single T cell receptor beta chain. This record belongs to a study of OX40 agonist ivuxolimab in advanced cancers. Sequencing was performed with immunoSEQ multiplex PCR; in TCRdb, only in-frame clones are kept and a portion is missing. The sample carries approximately 40,000 clones, 88% recorded once. The material sequenced was CD4+ or CD8+ T cells sorted from blood, taken in a trial of the OX40 agonist ivuxolimab. This TCR was recovered from an adult with an advanced solid tumor such as melanoma, head and neck, liver or kidney cancer.

CDR3 DNA: TGTGCCAGCAAGAGCGGATCCTACAATGAGCAGTTCTTC. Translating it yields CASKSGSYNEQFF. This rearrangement joins TRBV7-9 to TRBJ2-1; D may be TRBD2 (5 bases). The V end was cut by 7 bases, the J end by 1 base, with 8 bases between. The CDR3 runs 13 residues. CDR1 and CDR2 (germline): SEHNR, FQNEAQ (reference sequence).